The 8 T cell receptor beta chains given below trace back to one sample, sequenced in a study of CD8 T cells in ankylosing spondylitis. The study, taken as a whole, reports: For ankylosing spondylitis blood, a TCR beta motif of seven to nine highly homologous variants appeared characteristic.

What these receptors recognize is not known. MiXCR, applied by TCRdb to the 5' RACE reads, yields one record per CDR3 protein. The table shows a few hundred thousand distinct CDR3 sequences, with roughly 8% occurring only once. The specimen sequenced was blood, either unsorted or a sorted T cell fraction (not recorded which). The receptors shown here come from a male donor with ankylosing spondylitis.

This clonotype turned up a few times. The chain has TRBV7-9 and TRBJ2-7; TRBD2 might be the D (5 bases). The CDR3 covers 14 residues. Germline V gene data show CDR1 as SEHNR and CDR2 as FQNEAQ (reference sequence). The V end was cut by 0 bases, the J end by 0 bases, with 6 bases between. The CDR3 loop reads CASSLAGLSYEQYF. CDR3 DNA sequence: TGTGCCAGCAGCTTAGCCGGACTCTCCTACGAGCAGTACTTC.

DNA of the CDR3: TGTGCCAGCAGTCCGGGCAAGCGGACCTTCCAAGAGACCCAGTACTTC. Translated: CASSPGKRTFQETQYF. The genes are TRBV6-1 and TRBJ2-5; possibly TRBD2 for D (5 bases). V gave up 5 bases and J gave up 1 base, with 17 bases separating them. CDR1 is MNHNS, CDR2 SASEGT, per germline. There are 16 residues in the CDR3.

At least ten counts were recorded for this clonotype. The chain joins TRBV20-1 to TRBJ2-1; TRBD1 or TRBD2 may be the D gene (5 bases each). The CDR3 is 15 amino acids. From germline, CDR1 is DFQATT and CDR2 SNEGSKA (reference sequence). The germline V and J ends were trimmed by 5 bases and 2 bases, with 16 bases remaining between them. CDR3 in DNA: TGCAGTGCTGTACCGGGACCCTGGGCCTACAATGAGCAGTTCTTC. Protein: CSAVPGPWAYNEQFF.

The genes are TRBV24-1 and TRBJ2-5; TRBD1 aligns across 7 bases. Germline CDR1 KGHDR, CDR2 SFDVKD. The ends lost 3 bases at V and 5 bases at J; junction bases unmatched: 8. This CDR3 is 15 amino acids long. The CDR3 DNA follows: TGTGCCACCAGTGATGACCTGAGGGGGCCGGAGACCCAGTACTTC. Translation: CATSDDLRGPETQYF.

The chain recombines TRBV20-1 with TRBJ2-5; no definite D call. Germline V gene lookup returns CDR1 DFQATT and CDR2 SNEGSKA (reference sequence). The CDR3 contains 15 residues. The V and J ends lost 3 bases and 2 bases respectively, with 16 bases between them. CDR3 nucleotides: TGCAGTGCTAGCCACTCCCTAGGGTTGCAAGAGACCCAGTACTTC. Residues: CSASHSLGLQETQYF.

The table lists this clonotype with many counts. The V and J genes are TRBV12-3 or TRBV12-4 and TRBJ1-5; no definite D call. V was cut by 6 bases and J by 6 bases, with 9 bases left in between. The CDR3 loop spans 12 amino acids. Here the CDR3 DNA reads TGTGCCAGCAGCGATTTAGGTCAGCCCCAGCATTTT. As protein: CASSDLGQPQHF.

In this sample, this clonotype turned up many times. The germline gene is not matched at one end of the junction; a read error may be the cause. Here the CDR3 reads CASSSGKNKEQFF. In DNA form, the CDR3 reads TGTGCCAGCAGTTCAGGAAAGAACAAGGAGCAGTTCTTC. The rearrangement links TRBV12-3 or TRBV12-4 to TRBJ2-1; the D is unclear. CDR3 length equals 13 residues.

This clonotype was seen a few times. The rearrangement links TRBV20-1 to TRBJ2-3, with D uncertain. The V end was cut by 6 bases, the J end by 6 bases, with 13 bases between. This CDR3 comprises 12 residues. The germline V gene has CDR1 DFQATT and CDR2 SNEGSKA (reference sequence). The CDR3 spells CSASLRWDTQYF. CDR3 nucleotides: TGCAGTGCAAGCCTACGGTGGGATACGCAGTATTTT.